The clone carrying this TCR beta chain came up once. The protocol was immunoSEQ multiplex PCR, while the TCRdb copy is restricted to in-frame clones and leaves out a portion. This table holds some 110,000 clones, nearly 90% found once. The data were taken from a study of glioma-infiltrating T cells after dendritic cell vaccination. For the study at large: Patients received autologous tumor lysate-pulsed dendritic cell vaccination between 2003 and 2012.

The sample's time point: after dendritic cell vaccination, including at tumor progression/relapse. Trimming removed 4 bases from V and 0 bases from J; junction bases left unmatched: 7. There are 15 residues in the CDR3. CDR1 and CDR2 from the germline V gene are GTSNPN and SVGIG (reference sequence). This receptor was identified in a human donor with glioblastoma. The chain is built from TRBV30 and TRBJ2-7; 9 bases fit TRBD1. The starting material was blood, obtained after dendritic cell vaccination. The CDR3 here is CAWNPGQGNSYEQYF. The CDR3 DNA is TGTGCCTGGAACCCGGGACAGGGAAACTCCTACGAGCAGTACTTC.